This is a list of T cell receptor beta chains from one sample in a study of graft-versus-host responses after intestinal transplantation. Method: immunoSEQ multiplex PCR; TCRdb's copy keeps in-frame clones and lacks some. The table includes over 20,000 clones, roughly 92% detected once. This material consisted of PBMCs, taken roughly 260 days after intestinal transplant. The receptor set was obtained from a human patient who received an intestinal transplant, so some T cells may come from the graft donor. CDR3s include the opening cysteine and the closing phenylalanine or tryptophan. The order of the fields is V gene, J gene, D gene, clone size, CDR3 protein, CDR3 DNA. The D gene is left open where the match is weak. Only part of the rows carry a size: once, few, many, or a class if the clone is expanded.

TRBV25-1	TRBJ1-2	TRBD1	NA	CATQITGGNGYTF	TGTGCCACCCAGATAACAGGGGGGAATGGCTACACCTTC
TRBV6-6	TRBJ2-7	TRBD2	NA	CASSYGLAGAYEQYF	TGTGCCAGCAGTTACGGACTAGCGGGAGCCTACGAGCAGTACTTC
TRBV5-1	TRBJ2-3	NA	NA	CASSVQWGTDTQYF	TGCGCCAGCAGCGTTCAGTGGGGCACAGATACGCAGTATTTT
TRBV30	TRBJ1-5	NA	few	CAWSGTANQPQHF	TGTGCCTGGAGTGGGACAGCGAATCAGCCCCAGCATTTT
TRBV7-2	TRBJ1-5	NA	once	CASSLSSGEGYQPQHF	TGTGCCAGCAGCTTATCCTCGGGGGAGGGATATCAGCCCCAGCATTTT
TRBV27	TRBJ2-7	NA	once	CASSLVIGRSSYEQYF	TGTGCCAGCAGTTTAGTCATCGGGAGAAGCTCCTACGAGCAGTACTTC
TRBV7-9	TRBJ2-7	TRBD2	NA	CASSPTGTSDTYEQYF	TGTGCCAGCAGCCCTACCGGGACTAGCGACACCTACGAGCAGTACTTC
TRBV4-2	TRBJ2-1	NA	NA	CASSQEDPLAEQFF	TGTGCCAGCAGCCAAGAAGATCCGCTAGCCGAGCAGTTCTTC
TRBV30	TRBJ1-1	TRBD1	NA	CAWDRGNTEAFF	TGTGCCTGGGACAGGGGGAACACTGAAGCTTTCTTT
TRBV7-9	TRBJ1-1	NA	NA	CASSSGPFGTEAFF	TGTGCCAGCAGCTCCGGCCCGTTTGGCACTGAAGCTTTCTTT
TRBV28	TRBJ1-4	NA	NA	CASSSWTATNEKLFF	TGTGCCAGCAGTTCCTGGACAGCAACTAATGAAAAACTGTTTTTT
TRBV15	TRBJ2-5	NA	NA	CATSSSRIQETQYF	TGTGCCACCAGCAGTAGCCGGATCCAAGAGACCCAGTACTTC
TRBV27	TRBJ1-2	NA	once	CASSLVGGGNYYGYTF	TGTGCCAGCAGTTTAGTCGGGGGTGGGAATTACTATGGCTACACCTTC
TRBV4-1	TRBJ2-7	NA	NA	CASSHDSNPSEQYF	TGCGCCAGCAGCCACGACAGTAACCCCTCCGAGCAGTACTTC
TRBV11-2	TRBJ2-1	NA	NA	CASSLGAALDGVEQFF	TGTGCCAGCAGCTTAGGAGCGGCCCTCGACGGGGTTGAGCAGTTCTTC
TRBV2	TRBJ1-3	TRBD1	NA	CASILDRADFGNTIYF	TGTGCCAGCATCTTGGACAGGGCTGATTTTGGAAACACCATATATTTT
TRBV6-6	TRBJ2-1	NA	NA	CASSYLNNEQFF	TGTGCCAGCAGTTACCTAAACAATGAGCAGTTCTTC
TRBV7-9	TRBJ1-1	TRBD1	NA	CASSLTGAGTEAFF	TGTGCCAGCAGCTTAACAGGGGCGGGAACTGAAGCTTTCTTT
TRBV6-5	TRBJ2-1	TRBD1	NA	CASRAGQGATEQFF	TGTGCCAGCAGGGCCGGACAGGGGGCGACTGAGCAGTTCTTC
TRBV27	TRBJ1-1	NA	NA	CASSPTRASGLVVTEAFF	TGTGCCAGCAGTCCCACGAGGGCCAGCGGGTTGGTTGTTACTGAAGCTTTCTTT
TRBV6-5	TRBJ1-3	NA	NA	CASSELGDGRLYF	TGTGCCAGCAGTGAGCTGGGTGATGGAAGGCTATATTTT
TRBV13	TRBJ2-5	TRBD1	NA	CASSLEGTGEETQYF	TGTGCCAGCAGCTTAGAAGGGACAGGGGAAGAGACCCAGTACTTC
TRBV9	TRBJ2-1	NA	NA	CASSVDEGPYNEQFF	TGTGCCAGCAGCGTAGACGAGGGACCCTACAATGAGCAGTTCTTC
TRBV12-2	TRBJ2-7	NA	few	CASRLGTPDFTPKYEQYF	TGTGCAAGTCGCTTGGGGACACCCGATTTTACCCCAAAGTACGAGCAGTACTTC
TRBV10-3	TRBJ2-2	NA	NA	CAISESRPTNTGELFF	TGTGCCATCAGTGAGTCTAGGCCAACGAACACCGGGGAGCTGTTTTTT
TRBV28	TRBJ2-2	NA	NA	CASTQVPYNTGELFF	TGTGCCAGCACTCAGGTCCCTTACAACACCGGGGAGCTGTTTTTT
TRBV6-1	TRBJ2-1	TRBD2	NA	CASSDRGREREGLFYNEQFF	TGTGCCAGCAGTGATAGGGGGCGGGAGCGGGAGGGCCTATTCTACAATGAGCAGTTCTTC
TRBV6-1	TRBJ1-5	TRBD1	NA	CASSAKGGTGNQPQHF	TGTGCCAGCAGTGCGAAGGGGGGGACAGGCAATCAGCCCCAGCATTTT
TRBV7-9	TRBJ2-1	TRBD2	NA	CASSDRLAGYSEQFF	TGTGCCAGCAGCGATAGACTAGCGGGATACAGTGAGCAGTTCTTC
TRBV27	TRBJ1-2	NA	once	CASSQDIRVGGYTF	TGTGCCAGCAGCCAAGATATCCGGGTTGGAGGCTACACCTTC
TRBV27	TRBJ2-7	NA	NA	CASSLTGSYEQYF	TGTGCCAGCAGTTTGACCGGCTCCTACGAGCAGTACTTC
TRBV5-1	TRBJ2-1	NA	once	CASSKTSPAGTDEQFF	TGCGCCAGCAGCAAGACTTCTCCCGCTGGAACCGATGAGCAGTTCTTC
TRBV12-5	TRBJ2-6	TRBD1	NA	CASGLVPPIPGQEGPTSGANVLTF	TGTGCTAGTGGTTTGGTACCTCCAATCCCGGGACAGGAGGGTCCGACCTCTGGGGCCAACGTCCTGACTTTC
TRBV2	TRBJ2-7	TRBD2	NA	CASRHVSASGYYEQYF	TGTGCCAGCAGACACGTGTCCGCTAGCGGTTACTACGAGCAGTACTTC
TRBV30	TRBJ1-5	NA	NA	CAWSDQGNQPQHF	TGTGCCTGGAGTGACCAGGGAAATCAGCCCCAGCATTTT
TRBV5-6	TRBJ2-1	NA	NA	CASSSGLADEQFF	TGTGCCAGCAGCTCGGGACTTGCCGATGAGCAGTTCTTC
TRBV7-9	TRBJ2-7	TRBD2	NA	CASSAPTSGSNSRDEQYF	TGTGCCAGCAGCGCACCGACTAGCGGGAGTAATTCTAGGGACGAGCAGTACTTC
TRBV5-1	TRBJ1-1	NA	NA	CASSLGEGLVSEAFF	TGCGCCAGCAGCCTAGGAGAAGGGCTGGTCTCTGAAGCTTTCTTT
TRBV6-5	TRBJ1-2	NA	NA	CASVRGRGTYGYTF	TGTGCCAGCGTTAGGGGCAGGGGAACTTATGGCTACACCTTC
TRBV5-5	TRBJ1-5	NA	NA	CASSLYDLGQGQQPQHF	TGTGCCAGCAGCTTGTACGATTTGGGCCAGGGGCAACAGCCCCAGCATTTT
TRBV7-9	TRBJ2-7	NA	NA	CASSLNTGDYEQYF	TGTGCCAGCAGCTTAAACACAGGCGACTACGAGCAGTACTTC
TRBV7-8	TRBJ1-2	TRBD1	NA	CASSTDRVYGYTF	TGTGCCAGCAGCACAGACAGGGTCTATGGCTACACCTTC
TRBV5-4	TRBJ2-7	NA	NA	CASSFGQGFGEQYF	TGTGCCAGCAGCTTCGGCCAGGGGTTCGGCGAGCAGTACTTC
TRBV27	TRBJ2-7	TRBD2	NA	CASASIAGSRYEQYF	TGTGCCAGTGCCTCGATAGCGGGATCCCGCTACGAGCAGTACTTC
TRBV5-5	TRBJ1-1	NA	NA	CASSEQGRNTEAFF	TGTGCCAGCAGCGAACAGGGACGGAACACTGAAGCTTTCTTT
TRBV27	TRBJ2-7	NA	NA	CASSSLLEKEQYF	TGTGCCAGCAGCTCCCTCTTGGAAAAAGAGCAGTACTTC
TRBV19	TRBJ1-6	NA	NA	CASSIPLSRRDNSPLHF	TGTGCCAGTAGTATACCATTATCGAGAAGGGATAATTCACCCCTCCACTTT